The 21 T cell receptor beta chains given below trace back to one sample, sequenced in a study of PD-L1 blockade in urothelial cancer. The table came from immunoSEQ multiplex PCR; TCRdb's copy has only in-frame clones and leaves some out. The sample has tens of thousands of clones, 82% seen once. Sequencing was performed on PBMCs, taken around atezolizumab (anti-PD-L1) treatment. The source of these receptors is a man between 65 and 85 years old with urothelial cancer.

This rearrangement joins TRBV6-1 to TRBJ2-5, with D perhaps TRBD1 (5 bases). CDR1 and CDR2 (germline): MNHNS, SASEGT. The CDR3 runs 15 residues. V lost 8 bases to trimming and J lost 4 bases, with 20 bases between them. This CDR3 reads CASSRSRAQGETQYF. As DNA, the CDR3 is TGTGCCAGCTCCAGGAGTAGGGCGCAGGGAGAGACCCAGTACTTC.

The gene calls are TRBV7-9 and TRBJ2-3; TRBD2 agrees at 8 bases. This CDR3 comprises 12 residues. The germline gives CDR1 SEHNR, CDR2 FQNEAQ (reference sequence). V shed 7 bases, J shed 3 bases, and the junction held 0 bases outside the gene matches. The DNA of the CDR3 is TGTGCCAGCAAGCGGGGGACAGATACGCAGTATTTT. Translated: CASKRGTDTQYF.

The chain combines TRBV7-2 with TRBJ2-1; no clear D gene. The CDR3 contains 13 residues. Trimming took off 2 bases at V and 5 bases at J, with 7 bases between the two ends. Germline V gives CDR1 SGHTA, CDR2 FQGNSA. The CDR3: CASSLRGNNEQFF. The CDR3 DNA reads as TGTGCCAGCAGCTTAAGAGGAAACAATGAGCAGTTCTTC.

The J gene is TRBJ1-3, the V gene TRBV6-1; no definite D call. V lost 10 bases and J lost 2, with 15 bases in between. CDR1 is MNHNS and CDR2 is SASEGT in the germline V gene. The CDR3 has 14 residues. CDR3 bases: TGTGCCACCGAACGAGGAGTGACTGGAAACACCATATATTTT. Protein product: CATERGVTGNTIYF.

The chain has TRBV21-1 and TRBJ2-5; the table calls TRBD2, which could not be checked here. TRBV21-1 is an annotated pseudogene. This CDR3 has 16 amino acids. Written as DNA, the CDR3 is TGTGCCAGCAGCAAAGAGGGGGGGGCGCGAACGGAGACCCAGTACTTC. Protein product: CASSKEGGARTETQYF.

The chain carries TRBV30 and TRBJ2-1; D is possibly TRBD1 (5 bases). Germline-derived CDR1 and CDR2 are GTSNPN and SVGIG (reference sequence). The CDR3 runs to 14 residues. Deletions cut 1 base from V and 5 bases from J, with 12 bases between. The CDR3 DNA is TGTGCCTGGAGTGCACCCGGCAGGGACAATGAGCAGTTCTTC. Amino acids: CAWSAPGRDNEQFF.

V usage is TRBV9 and J usage is TRBJ2-1, with TRBD2 as a possible D gene (6 bases). Trimming cost V 0 bases and J 7 bases, with 11 bases left between them. Germline V gene data show CDR1 as SGDLS and CDR2 as YYNGEE. This CDR3 is 14 amino acids long. The CDR3 region is CASSVAGGFNEQFF. In nucleotides, the CDR3 is TGTGCCAGCAGCGTAGCCGGAGGGTTTAATGAGCAGTTCTTC.

V and J are TRBV5-1 and TRBJ1-3, with 8 bases matching TRBD1. Germline V gene data show CDR1 as SGHRS and CDR2 as YFSETQ. J was trimmed by 3 bases and V by 0 bases; bases with no gene match: 5. This CDR3 is 16 amino acids long. The CDR3 spells CASSLEPGGVGNTIYF. DNA for the CDR3: TGCGCCAGCAGCTTGGAACCAGGGGGCGTTGGAAACACCATATATTTT.

This chain joins TRBV5-1 and TRBJ1-1; D may be TRBD1 (5 bases). This CDR3 has 17 amino acids. The germline V and J ends were trimmed by 3 bases and 2 bases, with 20 bases remaining between them. From germline, CDR1 is SGHRS and CDR2 YFSETQ. As DNA, the CDR3 is TGCGCCAGCAGCTGGGAAAGGGGATGGGGGGACAACACTGAAGCTTTCTTT. Amino acid sequence: CASSWERGWGDNTEAFF.

This clone was seen a single time. The rearrangement joins TRBV18 to TRBJ2-5, with 8 bases fitting TRBD2. The CDR3 covers 14 residues. The germline gives CDR1 KGHSH, CDR2 LQKENI. The V and J ends lost 7 bases and 1 base, in that order; junction bases with no gene match: 5. CDR3 coding DNA: TGTGCCAGCTTCACAGGACTAGCCCAAGAGACCCAGTACTTC. It codes for CASFTGLAQETQYF.

The chain carries TRBV11-2 and TRBJ2-5; 10 bases match TRBD1. This CDR3 contains 19 residues. The germline V gene has CDR1 SGHAT and CDR2 FQNNGV. The V gene end was trimmed by 5 bases and the J gene end by 2 bases; junction bases not matched to a gene: 17. CDR3 sequence: CASSTPKRDRGTFQETQYF. CDR3 coding DNA: TGTGCCAGCAGCACCCCCAAGCGGGACAGGGGTACCTTTCAAGAGACCCAGTACTTC.

This chain connects TRBV19 to TRBJ1-1; 8 nucleotides agree with TRBD1. Germline loops: CDR1 LNHDA, CDR2 SQIVND (reference sequence). There are 16 residues in the CDR3. With 3 bases clipped from V and 4 bases from J, the junction kept 10 bases outside the gene matches. CDR3 bases: TGTGCCAGTAGTATTCTCCAGGGGGCGCGTAGCACTGAAGCTTTCTTT. Protein product: CASSILQGARSTEAFF. Using reference TRBV19 and TRBJ1-1 for the parts outside the CDR3, the full variable domain is DGGITQSPKYLFRKEGQNVTLSCEQNLNHDAMYWYRQDPGQGLRLIYYSQIVNDFQKGDIAEGYSVSREKKESFPLTVTSAQKNPTAFYLCASSILQGARSTEAFFGQGTRLTVV.

This sequence joins TRBV14 and TRBJ1-1; D uncertain. Trimming stripped 4 bases from V and 1 base from J, with 10 bases between. CDR3 length: 14 amino acids. Per the germline V gene, CDR1 is SGHDN and CDR2 is FVKESK. The CDR3 DNA reads TGTGCCAGCAGCCCCCTGAAAGCGAACACTGAAGCTTTCTTT. It yields the protein CASSPLKANTEAFF.

This clone was counted a few times. CDR3 nucleotides: TGTGCCAGCACCCTCGGGGGTGAAGCTTTCTTT. It is translated as CASTLGGEAFF. The gene calls are TRBV6-5 and TRBJ1-1, with D possibly TRBD1 on 5 matching bases. Per the germline V gene, CDR1 is MNHEY and CDR2 is SVGAGI. V dropped 7 bases and J dropped 7 bases, with 10 bases sitting between them. This CDR3 region has 11 residues.

J is TRBJ2-3 and V is TRBV21-1; no check of the table's D call, TRBD2, against the DNA was made. TRBV21-1 is given as a pseudogene. The CDR3 runs to 15 residues. CDR3 in amino acids: CASSPWRASTDTQYF. CDR3 bases: TGTGCCAGCAGCCCATGGAGGGCGAGCACAGATACGCAGTATTTT.

The chain carries TRBV6-6 and TRBJ1-1; TRBD1 might be the D (6 bases). The CDR3 length is 16 residues. The V end was cut by 2 bases, the J end by 0 bases, with 13 bases between. Germline assignment: CDR1 MNHNY and CDR2 SVGAGI (reference sequence). CDR3 sequence (DNA): TGTGCCAGCAGTTACCTCGGACGGGACATGAACACTGAAGCTTTCTTT. Amino acid sequence: CASSYLGRDMNTEAFF.

The chain carries TRBV7-2 and TRBJ2-3, with TRBD2 matching over 10 bases. Germline V lookup: CDR1 SGHTA, CDR2 FQGNSA. The CDR3 has 18 residues. V was clipped by 4 bases and J by 5 bases; unmatched bases: 15. CDR3 sequence: CASSSGLVAGGQGDTQYF. The CDR3 DNA is TGTGCCAGCAGCTCGGGATTGGTAGCGGGAGGCCAAGGAGATACGCAGTATTTT.

The chain employs TRBV29-1 and TRBJ2-2; TRBD1 agrees at 10 bases. The CDR3 is 15 residues long. With V trimmed by 7 bases and J by 4 bases, 9 bases remained unmatched. The germline V gene encodes CDR1 SQVTM and CDR2 ANQGSEA. The CDR3 DNA sequence: TGCAGCGCGGACAGGGGGGGTCGCGGCACCGGGGAGCTGTTTTTT. This translates into CSADRGGRGTGELFF.

The sample holds a few counts of this clone. CDR3 protein: CASSVGEGQGISGYTF. DNA of the CDR3: TGTGCCAGCAGCGTAGGGGAAGGACAGGGGATTTCTGGCTACACCTTC. The chain couples TRBV9 to TRBJ1-2, with 9 bases fitting TRBD1. With V trimmed by 0 bases and J by 7 bases, 10 bases remained unmatched. The CDR3 consists of 16 residues. CDR1 is SGDLS and CDR2 is YYNGEE in the germline V gene.

The count of this clone is one. The chain carries TRBV21-1 and TRBJ1-5; TRBD1 reflects the table's D call only, with no check against the DNA. TRBV21-1 is recorded as a pseudogene. The CDR3 totals 18 residues. The CDR3 DNA follows: TGTGCCAGCAGCGGTAGGGACAAAGACAGAATTAGCAATCAGCCCCAGCATTTT. Translation gives CASSGRDKDRISNQPQHF.

This rearrangement joins TRBV7-2 to TRBJ2-2; no reliable D call. The CDR3 has 14 amino acids. Germline V gives CDR1 SGHTA, CDR2 FQGNSA. V lost 5 bases and J lost 2, with 9 bases in between. The CDR3 region has the DNA TGTGCCAGCAGCCGCCAGGCAAACACCGGGGAGCTGTTTTTT. Protein: CASSRQANTGELFF.